These 16 T cell receptor beta chains were sequenced from one sample in a study of blood T cells in healthy people across ages. A J-beta primer mix and a sample-barcoded 5' primer were used in a second PCR of about 7 to 12 cycles. TCRdb re-analysed the 5' RACE reads in MiXCR, keeping a single row per CDR3 protein. The data show roughly 720,000 distinct CDR3 sequences, about 53% seen once. The sequencing sample was made of blood. Every receptor here comes from an elderly man in good health.

This rearrangement joins TRBV7-2 to TRBJ2-4; TRBD1 is a possible D gene (5 bases). The J call may be wrong; the DNA end is better matched by TRBJ2-7. This CDR3 comprises 16 residues. CDR1 is SGHTA, CDR2 FQGNSA, per germline. The CDR3 coding sequence is TGTGCCAGCAGCTTAGGGGCAGGGTCCTTTGGGGACGAGCAGTACTTC. It codes for CASSLGAGSFGDEQYF.

This clonotype has only a few counts. V is TRBV2 and J is TRBJ2-5; TRBD2 aligns across 8 bases. Gene TRBJ2-7 matches the end of the DNA better, so the J call may be wrong. This CDR3 is 14 amino acids long. Germline lookup yields CDR1 SNHLY and CDR2 FYNNEI. CDR3 bases: TGTGCCAGCAGGGAACCGGGACTAGTCGACGAGCAGTACTTC. This gives the protein CASREPGLVDEQYF.

This chain links TRBV11-2 with TRBJ2-7; no definite D call. Deletions cut 4 bases from V and 0 bases from J, with 16 bases between. CDR1 SGHAT and CDR2 FQNNGV come from the germline V gene. The CDR3 loop spans 16 amino acids. CDR3 DNA sequence: TGTGCCAGCAGCTCCCGGATTGGCTGGAGCTCCTACGAGCAGTACTTC. Its protein is CASSSRIGWSSYEQYF.

J is TRBJ1-5 and V is TRBV7-2; 9 nucleotides line up with TRBD1. This CDR3 comprises 15 residues. Germline V gene data show CDR1 as SGHTA and CDR2 as FQGNSA. V was clipped by 1 base and J by 7 bases; unmatched bases: 5. CDR3 coding DNA: TGTGCCAGCAGCTTAGGGATCGACAGGGGGCAGCCCCAGCATTTT. Protein product: CASSLGIDRGQPQHF.

The table lists this clonotype with a count of one. This chain joins TRBV7-8 and TRBJ2-3; 13 positions agree with TRBD2. The CDR3 is made up of 18 amino acids. CDR1 is SGHVS, CDR2 FQNEAQ, per germline. The V segment lost 5 bases and the J segment 14 bases; nucleotides outside the gene matches: 22. The CDR3 is CASSQSPRTSGRDRYAYF. CDR3 DNA sequence: TGTGCCAGCAGCCAGTCTCCCCGGACTAGCGGGAGAGACAGATACGCGTATTTT.

V usage is TRBV25-1 and J usage is TRBJ2-7, with 8 positions matching TRBD2. Germline CDR1 MGHDK, CDR2 SYGVNS. The CDR3 has 16 residues. V trimming: 6 bases; J trimming: 3 bases; junction bases outside the gene matches: 13. The CDR3 region is CASRSSAGADYYEQYF. The CDR3 coding sequence is TGTGCCAGCAGATCATCAGCGGGAGCGGATTACTACGAGCAGTACTTC.

This clonotype was observed a single time. CDR3: CASSLNRRYAYF. The CDR3 DNA sequence: TGTGCCAGCAGCTTAAACCGCAGATACGCGTATTTT. The chain couples TRBV7-9 to TRBJ2-3, with no clear D. V shed 2 bases and J shed 14 bases, with 14 bases lying between them. CDR1 is SEHNR and CDR2 is FQNEAQ in the germline V gene (reference sequence). This CDR3 region has 12 residues. The variable domain in full, with the rest retrieved from reference TRBV7-9 and TRBJ2-3, is DTGVSQNPRHKITKRGQNVTFRCDPISEHNRLYWYRQTLGQGPEFLTYFQNEAQLEKSRLLSDRFSAERPKGSFSTLEIQRTEQGDSAMYLCASSLNRRYAYFGPGTRLTVL.

About this clonotype: At one end the junction does not follow the germline gene, possibly because of a read error. The chain links TRBV29-1 to TRBJ2-1, with D maybe TRBD1 (5 bases). Germline V gene lookup returns CDR1 SQVTM and CDR2 ANQGSEA. CDR3 size: 13 residues. CDR3 in amino acids: CNVEVAVDSEQFF. The CDR3 DNA reads TGCAACGTTGAAGTGGCGGTAGACAGTGAGCAGTTCTTC.

The gene calls are TRBV27 and TRBJ2-5, with 8 nucleotides matching TRBD1. The end of the DNA is better explained by TRBJ2-7, so the J call may be wrong. The CDR3 loop spans 15 amino acids. The germline V gene encodes CDR1 MNHEY and CDR2 SMNVEV (reference sequence). CDR3 amino acids: CASSLFPGGSDEQYF. CDR3 sequence (DNA): TGTGCCAGCAGTTTATTCCCAGGGGGCAGCGACGAGCAGTACTTC.

This clonotype was picked up a small number of times. The V gene is TRBV29-1, the J gene TRBJ1-1; a weak D match, TRBD1 (5 bases). This CDR3 is 13 amino acids long. V shed 7 bases and J shed 1 base, with 13 bases lying between them. Germline V CDR1 and CDR2: SQVTM, ANQGSEA. The CDR3 loop reads CSARGRKNTEAFF. The CDR3 nucleotides are TGCAGCGCCCGGGGCCGGAAGAACACTGAAGCTTTCTTT.

This chain uses TRBV3-1 with TRBJ2-1, with no clear D. Germline loops: CDR1 LGHDT, CDR2 YNNKEL (reference sequence). V was pared by 2 bases and J by 9 bases, with 20 bases between. The CDR3 length is 16 residues. The chain's CDR3 is CASSQKEKAQLGEQFF. In nucleotides, the CDR3 is TGTGCCAGCAGCCAAAAAGAAAAGGCGCAGTTGGGTGAGCAGTTCTTC.

This clonotype was recorded a few times. V and J are TRBV7-2 and TRBJ2-1; 8 bases align to TRBD2. This CDR3 contains 18 residues. With 5 bases clipped from V and 7 bases from J, the junction kept 19 bases outside the gene matches. Germline lookup yields CDR1 SGHTA and CDR2 FQGNSA. CDR3 coding DNA: TGTGCCAGCAGCCAACCAGGGGTAGCGGGACTCGTTTTGAATGAGCAGTTCTTC. It codes for CASSQPGVAGLVLNEQFF. The variable domain in full, with the rest retrieved from reference TRBV7-2 and TRBJ2-1, is GAGVSQSPSNKVTEKGKDVELRCDPISGHTALYWYRQSLGQGLEFLIYFQGNSAPDKSGLPSDRFSAERTGGSVSTLTIQRTQQEDSAVYLCASSQPGVAGLVLNEQFFGPGTRLTVL.

V usage is TRBV11-2 and J usage is TRBJ2-7, with TRBD1 matching 7 bases. The DNA end favors TRBJ2-5, so the J call may be wrong. CDR1 is SGHAT, CDR2 FQNNGV, per germline. CDR3 size: 15 residues. CDR3 region: CASSTATGREETQYF. CDR3 bases: TGTGCCAGCAGCACCGCGACAGGGCGGGAAGAGACCCAGTACTTC.

The rearrangement joins TRBV7-2 to TRBJ1-4; D is ambiguous. Trimming stripped 3 bases from V and 8 bases from J, with 19 bases between. Germline V gene lookup returns CDR1 SGHTA and CDR2 FQGNSA. CDR3 length: 16 residues. The CDR3 sequence is CASSFIRESLREKLFF. The CDR3, as DNA: TGTGCCAGCAGCTTTATTCGGGAGAGTCTACGAGAAAAACTGTTTTTT.

With respect to this clonotype: Being one base from a much bigger clone, this may be a read error. The genes are TRBV28 and TRBJ2-7; the D gene could be TRBD1 or TRBD2 (6 bases each). The end of the DNA fits TRBJ2-5 better, so the J call may be wrong. Germline CDR1 MDHEN, CDR2 SYDVKM. The CDR3 runs to 16 residues. The CDR3 coding sequence is TGTGCCAGCAGCCCAAAGAGGGGGGACAAACAAGAGACCCAGTACTTC. Translation: CASSPKRGDKQETQYF.

J is TRBJ1-1 and V is TRBV29-1; tentatively, D is TRBD1 (5 bases). Between the trimmed V and J ends, which lost 7 bases and 0 bases, there was a span of 9 bases. The germline V gene encodes CDR1 SQVTM and CDR2 ANQGSEA. CDR3 length: 12 residues. In DNA, the CDR3 is TGCAGCGGGGGACGGCTGAACACTGAAGCTTTCTTT. The encoded protein is CSGGRLNTEAFF.